One and the same sample provided the 27 T cell receptor beta chains below, sequenced in a study of T cells in Graves' hyperthyroidism and ophthalmopathy. RNA transcripts provided the source from which TCR beta CDR3 regions were amplified. First-round RT-PCR targeting the TCR CDR3 was performed with the HTBI primer set. TCRdb passed the multiplex PCR reads through MiXCR, listing each CDR3 protein once. The sample carries 560,000 or so distinct CDR3 sequences, roughly 21% recorded once. Material: blood. The receptors stem from a man in his forties with Graves' ophthalmopathy.

This clonotype showed up many times. The chain joins TRBV11-2 to TRBJ1-1, with 8 bases matching TRBD1. This CDR3 region has 13 residues. From germline, CDR1 is SGHAT and CDR2 FQNNGV. Losses at the gene ends were 6 bases for V and 5 bases for J; bases not matched to a gene: 5. The DNA for the CDR3 is TGTGCCAGCAGGATGACAGGGGAAACTGAAGCTTTCTTT. Its translation: CASRMTGETEAFF.

Comment on this clonotype: Given a much more abundant clone one base away, this may be a read error. This chain joins TRBV28 and TRBJ2-1, with TRBD2 matching 9 bases. This CDR3 spans 15 amino acids. The V gene's germline CDR1 is MDHEN and CDR2 SYDVKM. The CDR3 loop reads CASSDTGTSFHEQLF. In nucleotides, the CDR3 is TGTGCCAGCAGCGACACCGGGACTAGCTTCCATGAGCAGCTCTTC.

The chain links TRBV6-1 to TRBJ2-1; 9 bases map to TRBD2. The CDR3 covers 15 residues. The V gene's germline CDR1 is MNHNS and CDR2 SASEGT. V was clipped by 7 bases and J by 3 bases; unmatched bases: 7. The CDR3 nucleotides are TGTGCCAGCACCCCCCAGCGGGGGGTCTACAATGAGCAGTTCTTC. This sequence encodes CASTPQRGVYNEQFF.

The chain combines TRBV7-9 with TRBJ2-1, with unresolved D. This CDR3 is 15 amino acids long. V was trimmed by 5 bases and J by 4 bases, leaving 15 bases between them. Looked up from germline, CDR1 is SEHNR and CDR2 is FQNEAQ (reference sequence). Here the CDR3 DNA reads TGTGCCAGCAGCCCCCTCGGTCCGGAGTACAATGAGCAGTTCTTC. Encoded protein: CASSPLGPEYNEQFF.

There are many counts of this clonotype. The chain uses TRBV2 and TRBJ2-1; TRBD2 matches at 7 bases. Germline V gene data show CDR1 as SNHLY and CDR2 as FYNNEI. The CDR3 spans 15 residues. The ends lost 6 bases at V and 1 base at J; junction bases unmatched: 6. In DNA form, the CDR3 reads TGTGCCAGCAGGGGCGGGGGTATTTCCTACAATGAGCAGTTCTTC. It encodes CASRGGGISYNEQFF.

This clonotype showed up many times. The rearrangement joins TRBV2 to TRBJ1-2; TRBD1 is a possible D gene (5 bases). The germline V and J ends were trimmed by 4 bases and 7 bases, with 16 bases remaining between them. The length of the CDR3 is 14 residues. Germline V CDR1 and CDR2: SNHLY, FYNNEI. Here the CDR3 reads CASSALGGAPGYTF. CDR3 nucleotides: TGTGCCAGCAGTGCCCTGGGCGGGGCGCCTGGCTACACCTTC.

This clonotype was detected only a few times. The chain is built from TRBV6-1 and TRBJ2-3, with 11 bases lining up with TRBD1. Germline assignment: CDR1 MNHNS and CDR2 SASEGT. This CDR3 is built from 16 residues. V lost 6 bases and J lost 3; bases outside the gene matches: 8. CDR3 sequence reads: CASRGQGVTMTDTQYF. The CDR3 DNA reads TGTGCCAGCAGGGGACAGGGGGTGACGATGACAGATACGCAGTATTTT.

In its sample, this clonotype was seen a few times. The V gene is TRBV27, the J gene TRBJ2-7; D gene ambiguous. The CDR3 has 13 residues. Germline V lookup: CDR1 MNHEY, CDR2 SMNVEV (reference sequence). The ends were cut back, 3 bases at V and 5 bases at J, with 11 bases in the middle. CDR3 DNA: TGTGCCAGCAGTTTCCAATTAGGACACGAGCAGTACTTC. Encoded protein: CASSFQLGHEQYF.

The table lists this clonotype with many counts. The rearrangement joins TRBV28 to TRBJ2-7; 7 bases are a match to TRBD2. This CDR3 comprises 16 residues. V was clipped by 3 bases and J by 3 bases; unmatched bases: 11. Germline V gene sequence: CDR1 MDHEN, CDR2 SYDVKM. The CDR3 coding sequence is TGTGCCAGCAGTTTTCCGAAACTAGCGAGAAACTACGAGCAGTACTTC. Its translation: CASSFPKLARNYEQYF.

The table lists this clonotype with a few counts. The chain has TRBV10-3 and TRBJ2-7, with a tentative D call TRBD2 (7 bases). This CDR3 has 13 residues. Germline CDR1 ENHRY, CDR2 SYGVKD. V dropped 10 bases and J dropped 6 bases, with 19 bases sitting between them. CDR3 DNA sequence: TGTGCCACCGAGGGAGGGGGAGGCGGCGAGCAGTACTTC. This encodes CATEGGGGGEQYF.

This clonotype was recorded a few times. The chain couples TRBV20-1 to TRBJ2-3; TRBD2 matches 13 bases. The germline V gene encodes CDR1 DFQATT and CDR2 SNEGSKA (reference sequence). The CDR3 sequence is 20 residues long. V shed 5 bases and J 1 base; nucleotides not matched to a gene: 18. Written as DNA, the CDR3 is TGCAGTGCTCCGCCATACTCACTAGCGGGAGGGCCGGGGGGCACAGATACGCAGTATTTT. This translates into CSAPPYSLAGGPGGTDTQYF.

The gene calls are TRBV18 and TRBJ2-3, with D unresolved. This CDR3 has 16 residues. CDR1 is KGHSH, CDR2 LQKENI, per germline. V was cut by 0 bases and J by 0 bases, with 10 bases left in between. The CDR3, as DNA: TGTGCCAGCTCACCACCCAAGAGTTCTAGCACAGATACGCAGTATTTT. It translates to CASSPPKSSSTDTQYF.

This clonotype was detected many times. This chain uses TRBV28 with TRBJ2-7; 13 bases are shared with TRBD2. This CDR3 region has 15 residues. The germline V gene encodes CDR1 MDHEN and CDR2 SYDVKM. V dropped 4 bases and J dropped 4; count of bases not matched to a gene: 4. The CDR3 bases are TGTGCCAGCAGTTCCTGGACTAGCGGGAGTTACGAGCAGTACTTC. This sequence encodes CASSSWTSGSYEQYF.

This clonotype has at least ten counts. The chain has TRBV5-4 and TRBJ1-1; maybe TRBD1 (5 bases). The CDR3 is 17 residues long. Deletions cut 1 base from V and 4 bases from J, with 20 bases between. CDR1 and CDR2 (germline): SGHNT, YYREEE (reference sequence). CDR3 amino acids: CASSLWGRAGDGTEAFF. The CDR3 nucleotides are TGTGCCAGCAGCTTGTGGGGCAGGGCGGGTGACGGCACTGAAGCTTTCTTT.

This clonotype appeared a few times. J is TRBJ1-2 and V is TRBV4-3; 7 bases are a match to TRBD1. The CDR3 is made up of 14 amino acids. Germline V CDR1 and CDR2: LGHNA, YSLEER. V shed 3 bases and J 5 bases; nucleotides not matched to a gene: 6. This CDR3 is CASSHIGGGYGYTF. The CDR3 nucleotides read TGCGCCAGCAGCCATATAGGGGGCGGGTATGGCTACACCTTC.

This rearrangement joins TRBV7-9 to TRBJ1-5; D is undetermined. There are 12 residues in the CDR3. V was shortened by 1 base and J by 9 bases, with 7 bases between the two germline ends. CDR1 and CDR2 from the germline V gene are SEHNR and FQNEAQ (reference sequence). The CDR3 sequence: CASSLEGLPQHF. The CDR3 coding sequence is TGTGCCAGCAGCTTAGAAGGCTTGCCCCAGCATTTT.

The chain joins TRBV7-9 to TRBJ2-5; 8 bases are a match to TRBD2. From germline, CDR1 is SEHNR and CDR2 FQNEAQ (reference sequence). V was pared by 8 bases and J by 3 bases, with 8 bases of the junction left unmatched. The CDR3 runs to 14 residues. The CDR3 here is CASREREMEETQYF. CDR3 sequence (DNA): TGTGCCAGCCGGGAGCGGGAGATGGAAGAGACCCAGTACTTC.

This clonotype was seen at least ten times. This rearrangement joins TRBV12-3 or TRBV12-4 to TRBJ2-7; tentatively, D is TRBD2 (7 bases). This CDR3 contains 12 residues. Trimming took off 10 bases at V and 5 bases at J, with 15 bases between the two ends. DNA of the CDR3: TGTGCCACTGGACGGGGGGCAAACGAGCAGTACTTC. Amino acids: CATGRGANEQYF.

The chain carries TRBV5-8 and TRBJ2-1, with D hard to call. The V end was cut by 0 bases, the J end by 0 bases, with 10 bases between. This CDR3 is 16 amino acids long. Germline V gene sequence: CDR1 SGHTS, CDR2 YDEGEE. CDR3 sequence reads: CASSLASWSSYNEQFF. DNA of the CDR3: TGTGCCAGCAGCTTGGCCAGCTGGAGCTCCTACAATGAGCAGTTCTTC.

This clonotype was seen at least ten times. The V and J genes are TRBV5-1 and TRBJ2-7; TRBD1 or TRBD2 may be the D gene (5 bases each). With 0 bases removed from V and 0 bases from J, the gap between germline ends came to 10 bases. From germline, CDR1 is SGHRS and CDR2 YFSETQ. This CDR3 spans 15 amino acids. The CDR3 DNA reads TGCGCCAGCAGCTTGGTGGCAGGGACCTCCTACGAGCAGTACTTC. Translating it yields CASSLVAGTSYEQYF.

This clonotype has just a few counts. The CDR3 coding sequence is TGTGCCAGTCACGTGGTCTCGCAAGAGACCCAGTACTTC. This sequence encodes CASHVVSQETQYF. J is TRBJ2-5 and V is TRBV7-9; D remains ambiguous. V was cut by 9 bases and J by 2 bases, with 13 bases left in between. The CDR3 length is 13 residues. The germline gives CDR1 SEHNR, CDR2 FQNEAQ (reference sequence).

In this sample, this clonotype turned up many times. V usage is TRBV13 and J usage is TRBJ1-6, with D possibly TRBD1 on 5 matching bases. The CDR3 is made up of 15 amino acids. In germline, CDR1 is PRHDT, CDR2 FYEKMQ (reference sequence). V lost 2 bases and J 9 bases, leaving 14 bases between the germline ends. The CDR3: CASSLRGGGASPLHF. CDR3 nucleotide sequence: TGTGCCAGCAGCTTACGGGGTGGCGGGGCTTCACCCCTCCACTTT.

The V gene is TRBV7-9, the J gene TRBJ2-1; TRBD2 agrees at 14 bases. The CDR3 contains 15 residues. The germline V gene encodes CDR1 SEHNR and CDR2 FQNEAQ (reference sequence). Losses at the gene ends were 7 bases for V and 8 bases for J; bases not matched to a gene: 7. The CDR3 here is CASTGTSGRGDEQFF. DNA of the CDR3: TGTGCCAGCACCGGGACTAGCGGGAGAGGGGATGAGCAGTTCTTC.

This clonotype was recorded many times. The chain couples TRBV7-6 to TRBJ2-5, with D unresolved. CDR3 length equals 13 residues. Between the trimmed V and J ends, which lost 3 bases and 6 bases, there was a span of 11 bases. Germline CDR1 reads SGHVS; CDR2 reads FNYEAQ. CDR3 in DNA: TGTGCCAGCAGCTTGAGCCCAGGTCAGACCCAGTACTTC. It is translated as CASSLSPGQTQYF.

This clonotype showed up many times. This chain joins TRBV7-9 and TRBJ2-1; 10 positions match TRBD1. Trimming at V came to 5 bases and at J to 1 base, leaving 5 bases not matched to a gene. CDR1 and CDR2 from the germline V gene are SEHNR and FQNEAQ (reference sequence). The CDR3 runs to 16 residues. The CDR3 sequence is CASSGQGGHSYNEQFF. The CDR3 coding sequence is TGTGCCAGCAGCGGACAGGGGGGTCATTCCTACAATGAGCAGTTCTTC.

This rearrangement joins TRBV2 to TRBJ1-2; D is perhaps TRBD1 (5 bases). The CDR3 extends over 12 amino acids. Per germline, CDR1 SNHLY and CDR2 FYNNEI. Trimming took 11 bases from V and 4 from J, leaving 14 bases between them. The CDR3 loop is CAGGRGPYGYTF. The DNA of the CDR3 is TGTGCCGGGGGGAGGGGCCCCTATGGCTACACCTTC.

The chain has TRBV27 and TRBJ2-2; a possible D gene is TRBD2 (6 bases). The CDR3 runs 14 residues. Germline V gene data show CDR1 as MNHEY and CDR2 as SMNVEV (reference sequence). Trimming removed 4 bases at V and 7 bases at J, with 13 bases between. The DNA for the CDR3 is TGTGCCAGCAGTTCCGGGAGCGAGATCGGGGAGCTGTTTTTT. Translation: CASSSGSEIGELFF.